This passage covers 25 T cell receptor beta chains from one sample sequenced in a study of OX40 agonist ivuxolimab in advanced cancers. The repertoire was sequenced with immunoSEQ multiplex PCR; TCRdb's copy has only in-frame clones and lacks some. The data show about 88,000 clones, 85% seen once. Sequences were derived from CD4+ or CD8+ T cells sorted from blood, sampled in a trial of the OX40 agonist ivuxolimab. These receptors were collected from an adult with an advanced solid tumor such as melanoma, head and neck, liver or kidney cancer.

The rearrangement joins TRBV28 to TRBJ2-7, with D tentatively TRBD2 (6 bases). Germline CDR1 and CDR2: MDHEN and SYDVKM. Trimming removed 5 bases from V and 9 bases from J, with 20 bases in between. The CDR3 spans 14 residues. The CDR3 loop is CASSRSGTWRAQYV. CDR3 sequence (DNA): TGTGCCAGCAGTAGATCCGGGACTTGGAGGGCGCAGTACGTC.

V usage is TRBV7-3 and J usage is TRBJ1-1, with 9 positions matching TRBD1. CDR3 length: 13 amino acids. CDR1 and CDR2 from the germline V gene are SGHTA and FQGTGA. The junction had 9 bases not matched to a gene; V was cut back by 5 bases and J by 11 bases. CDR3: CASSAGTGRPAFF. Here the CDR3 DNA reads TGTGCCAGCAGCGCTGGGACAGGGAGGCCGGCTTTCTTT. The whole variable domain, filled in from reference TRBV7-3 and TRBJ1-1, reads GAGVSQTPSNKVTEKGKYVELRCDPISGHTALYWYRQSLGQGPEFLIYFQGTGAADDSGLPNDRFFAVRPEGSVSTLKIQRTERGDSAVYLCASSAGTGRPAFFGQGTRLTVV.

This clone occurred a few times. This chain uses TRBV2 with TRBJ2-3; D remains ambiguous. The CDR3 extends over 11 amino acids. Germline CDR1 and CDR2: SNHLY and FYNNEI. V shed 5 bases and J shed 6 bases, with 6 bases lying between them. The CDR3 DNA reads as TGTGCCAGCAGTCCCGTGGATACGCAGTATTTT. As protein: CASSPVDTQYF.

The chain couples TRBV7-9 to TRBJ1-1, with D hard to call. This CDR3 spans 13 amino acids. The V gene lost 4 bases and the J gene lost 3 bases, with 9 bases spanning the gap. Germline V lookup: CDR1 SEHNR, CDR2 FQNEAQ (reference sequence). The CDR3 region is CASSYNRDTEAFF. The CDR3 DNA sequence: TGTGCCAGCAGCTATAACAGAGACACTGAAGCTTTCTTT.

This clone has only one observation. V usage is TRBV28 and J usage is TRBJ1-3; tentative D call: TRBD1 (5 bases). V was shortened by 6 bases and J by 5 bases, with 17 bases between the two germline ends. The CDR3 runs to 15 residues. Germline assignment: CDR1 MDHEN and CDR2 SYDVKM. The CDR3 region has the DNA TGTGCCAGCAGCCTACTCGGGGGGTCGAGAAACACCATATATTTT. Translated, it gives CASSLLGGSRNTIYF.

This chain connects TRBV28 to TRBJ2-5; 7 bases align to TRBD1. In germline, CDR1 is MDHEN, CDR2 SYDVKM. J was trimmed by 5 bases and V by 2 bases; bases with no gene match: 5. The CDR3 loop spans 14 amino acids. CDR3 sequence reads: CASSLTGAAETQYF. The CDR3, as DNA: TGTGCCAGCAGTTTAACAGGGGCCGCCGAGACCCAGTACTTC.

CDR3 in DNA: TGCGCCAGCAGCTTGGATGAAGGCACCTACAATGAGCAGTTCTTC. Translation: CASSLDEGTYNEQFF. This rearrangement joins TRBV5-1 to TRBJ2-1; D not resolved. V lost 0 bases to trimming and J lost 2 bases, with 9 bases between them. CDR3 length equals 15 residues. Looked up from germline, CDR1 is SGHRS and CDR2 is YFSETQ.

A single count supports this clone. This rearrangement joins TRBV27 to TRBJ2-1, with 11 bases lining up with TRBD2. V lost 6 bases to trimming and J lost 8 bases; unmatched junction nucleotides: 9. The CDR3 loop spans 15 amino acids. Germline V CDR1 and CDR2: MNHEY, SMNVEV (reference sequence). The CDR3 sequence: CASSDRLAGTHEQFF. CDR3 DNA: TGTGCCAGCAGCGACCGACTAGCGGGAACCCATGAGCAGTTCTTC.

The CDR3 DNA is TGTGCCAGCAGCGAGCGGCCAGGGGTCAACACTGAAGCTTTCTTT. It codes for CASSERPGVNTEAFF. V gene TRBV9 combines with J gene TRBJ1-1, with a possible D match to TRBD1 (6 bases). This CDR3 region has 15 residues. With 3 bases removed from V and 2 bases from J, the gap between germline ends came to 14 bases. CDR1 is SGDLS, CDR2 YYNGEE, per germline.

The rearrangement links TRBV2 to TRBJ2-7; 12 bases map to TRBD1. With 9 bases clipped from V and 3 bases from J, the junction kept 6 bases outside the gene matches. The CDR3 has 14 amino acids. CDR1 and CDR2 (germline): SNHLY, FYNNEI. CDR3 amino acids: CASSRDRGLYEQYF. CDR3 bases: TGTGCCAGTTCGCGGGACAGGGGGCTCTACGAGCAGTACTTC. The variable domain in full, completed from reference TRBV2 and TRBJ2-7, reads EPEVTQTPSHQVTQMGQEVILRCVPISNHLYFYWYRQILGQKVEFLVSFYNNEISEKSEIFDDQFSVERPDGSNFTLKIRSTKLEDSAMYFCASSRDRGLYEQYFGPGTRLTVT.

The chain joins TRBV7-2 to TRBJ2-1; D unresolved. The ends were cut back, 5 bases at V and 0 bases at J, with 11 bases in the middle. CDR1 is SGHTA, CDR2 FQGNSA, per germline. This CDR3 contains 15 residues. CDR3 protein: CASSLTSSSYNEQFF. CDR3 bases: TGTGCCAGCAGCCTAACAAGTTCCTCCTACAATGAGCAGTTCTTC. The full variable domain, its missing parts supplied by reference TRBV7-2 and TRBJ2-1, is GAGVSQSPSNKVTEKGKDVELRCDPISGHTALYWYRQSLGQGLEFLIYFQGNSAPDKSGLPSDRFSAERTGGSVSTLTIQRTQQEDSAVYLCASSLTSSSYNEQFFGPGTRLTVL.

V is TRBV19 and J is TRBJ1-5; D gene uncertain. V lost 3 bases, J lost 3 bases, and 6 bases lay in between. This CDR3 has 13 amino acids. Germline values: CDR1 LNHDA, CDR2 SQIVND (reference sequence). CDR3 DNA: TGTGCCAGTAGTATCCAAATCAATCAGCCCCAGCATTTT. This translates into CASSIQINQPQHF.

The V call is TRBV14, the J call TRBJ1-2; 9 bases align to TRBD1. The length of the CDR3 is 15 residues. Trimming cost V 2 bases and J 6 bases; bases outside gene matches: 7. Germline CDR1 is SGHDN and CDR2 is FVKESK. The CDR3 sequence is CASSQPGQGRDGYTF. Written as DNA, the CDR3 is TGTGCCAGCAGCCAACCCGGACAGGGGCGCGATGGCTACACCTTC. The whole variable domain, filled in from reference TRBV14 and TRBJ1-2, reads EAGVTQFPSHSVIEKGQTVTLRCDPISGHDNLYWYRRVMGKEIKFLLHFVKESKQDESGMPNNRFLAERTGGTYSTLKVQPAELEDSGVYFCASSQPGQGRDGYTFGSGTRLTVV.

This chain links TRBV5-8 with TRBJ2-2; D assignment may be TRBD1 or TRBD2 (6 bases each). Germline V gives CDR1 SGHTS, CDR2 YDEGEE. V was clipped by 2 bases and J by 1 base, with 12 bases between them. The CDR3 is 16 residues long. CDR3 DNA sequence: TGTGCCAGCAGCTTCTATAAGGGGGGGAACACCGGGGAGCTGTTTTTT. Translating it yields CASSFYKGGNTGELFF.

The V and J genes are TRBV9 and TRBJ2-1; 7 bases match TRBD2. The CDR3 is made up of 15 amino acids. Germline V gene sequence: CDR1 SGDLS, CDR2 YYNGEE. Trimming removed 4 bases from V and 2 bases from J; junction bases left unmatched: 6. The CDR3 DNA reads TGTGCCAGCAGCACTAGGCTAGCGGCCTACAATGAGCAGTTCTTC. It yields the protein CASSTRLAAYNEQFF.

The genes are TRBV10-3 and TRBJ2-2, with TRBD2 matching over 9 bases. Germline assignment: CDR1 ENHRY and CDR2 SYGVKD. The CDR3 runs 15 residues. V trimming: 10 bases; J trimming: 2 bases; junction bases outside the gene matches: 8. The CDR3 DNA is TGTGCCACGAGTGCTAGCGGGACCAACACCGGGGAGCTGTTTTTT. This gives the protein CATSASGTNTGELFF.

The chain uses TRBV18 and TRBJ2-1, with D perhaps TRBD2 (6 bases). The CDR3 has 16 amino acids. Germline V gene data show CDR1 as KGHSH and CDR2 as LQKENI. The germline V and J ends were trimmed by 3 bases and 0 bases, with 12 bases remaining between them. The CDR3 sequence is CASSPFGGASYNEQFF. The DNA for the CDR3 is TGTGCCAGCTCACCCTTTGGCGGGGCCTCCTACAATGAGCAGTTCTTC.

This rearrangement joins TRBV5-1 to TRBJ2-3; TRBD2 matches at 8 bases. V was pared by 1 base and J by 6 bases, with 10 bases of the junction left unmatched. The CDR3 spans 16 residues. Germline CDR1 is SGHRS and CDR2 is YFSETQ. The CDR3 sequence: CASSLSGGRPSDTQYF. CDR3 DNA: TGCGCCAGCAGCTTGTCTGGCGGGAGGCCTTCGGATACGCAGTATTTT. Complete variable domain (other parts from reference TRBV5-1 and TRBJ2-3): KAGVTQTPRYLIKTRGQQVTLSCSPISGHRSVSWYQQTPGQGLQFLFEYFSETQRNKGNFPGRFSGRQFSNSRSEMNVSTLELGDSALYLCASSLSGGRPSDTQYFGPGTRLTVL.

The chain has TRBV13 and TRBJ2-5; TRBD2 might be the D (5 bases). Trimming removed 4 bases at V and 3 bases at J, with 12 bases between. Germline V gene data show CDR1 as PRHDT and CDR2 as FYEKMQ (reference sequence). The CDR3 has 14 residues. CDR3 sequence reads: CASSSEAREETQYF. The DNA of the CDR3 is TGTGCCAGCAGCTCGGAGGCAAGAGAAGAGACCCAGTACTTC.

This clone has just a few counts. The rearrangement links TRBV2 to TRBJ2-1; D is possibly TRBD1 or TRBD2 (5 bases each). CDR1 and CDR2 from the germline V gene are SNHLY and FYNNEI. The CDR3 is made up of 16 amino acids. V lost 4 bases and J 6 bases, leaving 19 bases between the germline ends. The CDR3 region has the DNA TGTGCCAGCAGTGGGAGGACAATTAGTGGTGGCAATGAGCAGTTCTTC. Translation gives CASSGRTISGGNEQFF.

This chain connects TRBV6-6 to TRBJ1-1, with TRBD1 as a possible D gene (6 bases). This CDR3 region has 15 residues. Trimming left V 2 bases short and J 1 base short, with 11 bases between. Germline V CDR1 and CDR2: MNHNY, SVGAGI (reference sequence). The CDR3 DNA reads TGTGCCAGCAGTTACCGACGCAGGGGGAACACTGAAGCTTTCTTT. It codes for CASSYRRRGNTEAFF.

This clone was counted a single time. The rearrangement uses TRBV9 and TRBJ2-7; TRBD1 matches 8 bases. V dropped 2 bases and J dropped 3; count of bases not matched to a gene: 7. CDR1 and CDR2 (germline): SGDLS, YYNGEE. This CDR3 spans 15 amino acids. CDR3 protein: CASSVQRTGNYEQYF. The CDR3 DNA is TGTGCCAGCAGCGTCCAAAGGACAGGGAACTACGAGCAGTACTTC.

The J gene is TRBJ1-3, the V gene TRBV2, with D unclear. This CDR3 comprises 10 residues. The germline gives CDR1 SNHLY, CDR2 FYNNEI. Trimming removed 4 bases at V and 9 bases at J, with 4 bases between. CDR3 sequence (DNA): TGTGCCAGCAGTGGCATCACCATATATTTT. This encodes CASSGITIYF.

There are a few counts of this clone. The chain's CDR3 is CASSKKVGDTGGGDSNYGYTF. The CDR3 coding sequence is TGTGCCAGCAGCAAAAAGGTAGGGGACACCGGGGGTGGGGATTCTAACTATGGCTACACCTTC. The J gene is TRBJ1-2, the V gene TRBV21-1. TRBV21-1 is given as a pseudogene. There are 21 residues in the CDR3.

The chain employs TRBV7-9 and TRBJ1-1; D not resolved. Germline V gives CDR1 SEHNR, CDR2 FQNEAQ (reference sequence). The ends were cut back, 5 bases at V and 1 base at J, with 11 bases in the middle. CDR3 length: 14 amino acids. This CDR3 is CASSGREPNTEAFF. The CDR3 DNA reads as TGTGCCAGCAGCGGGAGGGAACCGAACACTGAAGCTTTCTTT.